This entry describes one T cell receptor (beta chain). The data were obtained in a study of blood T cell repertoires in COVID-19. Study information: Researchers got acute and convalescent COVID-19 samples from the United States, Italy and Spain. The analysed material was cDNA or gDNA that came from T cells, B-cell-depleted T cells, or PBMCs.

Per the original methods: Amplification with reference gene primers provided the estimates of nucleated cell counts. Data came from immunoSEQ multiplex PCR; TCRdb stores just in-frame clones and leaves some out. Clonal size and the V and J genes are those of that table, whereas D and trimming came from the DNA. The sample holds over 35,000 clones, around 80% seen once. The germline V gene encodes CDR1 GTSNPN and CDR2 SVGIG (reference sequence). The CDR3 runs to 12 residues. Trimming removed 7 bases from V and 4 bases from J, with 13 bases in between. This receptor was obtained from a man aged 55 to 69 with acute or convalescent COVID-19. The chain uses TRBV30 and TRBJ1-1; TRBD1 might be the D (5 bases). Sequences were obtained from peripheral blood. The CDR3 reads CASLRGGTEAFF. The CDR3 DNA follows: TGTGCCTCGTTGCGGGGGGGCACTGAAGCTTTCTTT.